The present TCR beta chain was sequenced within a study of monozygotic twins with inflammatory bowel disease. General study results and limits: Among IBD patients, TCRbeta diversity (inverse Simpson) was lower than in healthy co-twins. Comparison of concordant versus discordant twins revealed no difference in repertoire similarity, possibly due to limited power.

This CDR3 has 14 amino acids. Germline lookup yields CDR1 SEHNR and CDR2 FQNEAQ (reference sequence). TCRdb re-called the 5' RACE reads; every CDR3 protein appears as one record, without DNA. Across some 200,000 distinct CDR3 sequences, the top ten clones capture less than 2% of the sample. Remarks on this clonotype: Antigen unknown.

The receptor's source is a human donor with ulcerative colitis or Crohn's disease, or a healthy co-twin of an affected twin (not recorded which). Sequencing used blood. The chain joins TRBV7-9 to TRBJ2-7; TCRdb outputs TRBD1, but without DNA this stays unchecked. The CDR3 here is CASLGDTFTYEQYF.